The 12 T cell receptor beta chains in this list originate from one sample, sequenced in a study of blood T cells in healthy people across ages. Using a J-beta primer mix together with a sample-barcoded 5' primer, a second PCR was run for roughly 6 to 11 cycles. TCRdb called the 5' RACE reads again in MiXCR, with one record for every CDR3 protein. The sample gives about 1.8 million distinct CDR3 sequences, just under 50% of which show up once; over 2% is in the top ten. Input material: blood. The receptor source for this set is a woman between 35 and 50 years old in good health.

The genes are TRBV7-2 and TRBJ1-2; 12 bases fit TRBD1. CDR3 size: 16 residues. The J segment lost 4 bases and the V segment lost 3 bases, leaving 6 bases of the junction unmatched. The V gene's germline CDR1 is SGHTA and CDR2 FQGNSA. CDR3 residues: CASSLVGQGAAYGYTF. In DNA form, the CDR3 reads TGTGCCAGCAGCTTGGTGGGACAGGGGGCGGCCTATGGCTACACCTTC.

This rearrangement joins TRBV6-2 or TRBV6-3 to TRBJ2-4; no reliable D call. CDR1 is MNHEY and CDR2 is SVGEGT in the germline V gene. The V end was cut by 5 bases, the J end by 13 bases, with 21 bases between. This CDR3 has 14 amino acids. DNA of the CDR3: TGTGCCAGCAGTCAAGGATTAGTCTCCTACGTGCAGTACTTC. Translated: CASSQGLVSYVQYF.

This sequence joins TRBV7-2 and TRBJ2-4; possibly TRBD1 or TRBD2 for D (5 bases each). Judging by the DNA end, TRBJ2-7 fits better; the J call may be wrong. The CDR3 is 16 amino acids. Germline CDR1 SGHTA, CDR2 FQGNSA. The CDR3 protein is CASSYGAAPRHHEQYF. The CDR3 nucleotides are TGTGCCAGCAGCTACGGGGCGGCACCTCGACACCACGAGCAGTACTTC.

A few counts support this clonotype. This chain joins TRBV28 and TRBJ1-5; TRBD1 agrees at 7 bases. V lost 4 bases, J lost 4 bases, and 13 bases stayed unmatched. Germline V CDR1 and CDR2: MDHEN, SYDVKM. This CDR3 is built from 17 residues. CDR3 amino acids: CASSSLGRGRSNQPQHF. DNA for the CDR3: TGTGCCAGCAGTTCCCTCGGGAGGGGGCGATCAAATCAGCCCCAGCATTTT.

A word on this clonotype: The junction departs from the called germline gene at one end, perhaps through a read error. The chain combines TRBV6-2 or TRBV6-3 with TRBJ2-5; TRBD2 aligns across 13 bases. The length of the CDR3 is 15 residues. Germline V gene data show CDR1 as MNHEY and CDR2 as SVGEGT. This CDR3 reads CASSPAGTSGETQYF. Written as DNA, the CDR3 is TGTGCCAGCAGTCCGGCCGGGACTAGCGGGGAGACTCAGTACTTC.

This clonotype turned up a few times. The chain joins TRBV20-1 to TRBJ2-5, with D possibly being TRBD1 or TRBD2 (5 bases each). V dropped 3 bases and J dropped 13 bases, with 15 bases sitting between them. Germline CDR1 and CDR2: DFQATT and SNEGSKA (reference sequence). The CDR3 loop spans 11 amino acids. The CDR3 reads CSARLGELSYF. CDR3 in DNA: TGCAGTGCTAGGTTGGGGGAACTCTCGTACTTC.

This clonotype was seen only a few times. This chain joins TRBV28 and TRBJ2-5; 10 positions match TRBD1. Germline-derived CDR1 and CDR2 are MDHEN and SYDVKM. Trimming at V came to 8 bases and at J to 4 bases, leaving 7 bases not matched to a gene. CDR3 size: 14 residues. The CDR3 coding sequence is TGTGCCAGCGGGGGACAGGGGTTCATAGAGACCCAGTACTTC. Its protein is CASGGQGFIETQYF.

Only a few counts were recorded for this clonotype. V and J are TRBV20-1 and TRBJ2-1; 7 bases fit TRBD1. The CDR3 extends over 13 amino acids. The junction had 2 bases not matched to a gene; V was cut back by 1 base and J by 5 bases. Germline V gene data show CDR1 as DFQATT and CDR2 as SNEGSKA (reference sequence). The CDR3 region has the DNA TGCAGTGCTAGAGGGGACAGTGACAATGAGCAGTTCTTC. This sequence encodes CSARGDSDNEQFF.

The V and J genes are TRBV6-2 or TRBV6-3 and TRBJ2-7, with 7 bases that match TRBD2. There are 14 residues in the CDR3. Trimming cost V 0 bases and J 3 bases; bases outside gene matches: 2. Germline CDR1 reads MNHEY; CDR2 reads SVGEGT. This CDR3 reads CASSYSQRGYEQYF. The CDR3 bases are TGTGCCAGCAGTTACTCCCAGCGGGGCTACGAGCAGTACTTC.

This rearrangement joins TRBV9 to TRBJ2-7, with 13 bases lining up with TRBD2. The CDR3 covers 20 residues. With 0 bases clipped from V and 3 bases from J, the junction kept 15 bases outside the gene matches. Germline CDR1 reads SGDLS; CDR2 reads YYNGEE. CDR3 DNA sequence: TGTGCCAGCAGCGTAGGGATGCGGACTAGCGGGGGCCCGCGGGTCTACGAGCAGTACTTC. Translation: CASSVGMRTSGGPRVYEQYF.

The chain has TRBV4-3 and TRBJ1-4; 8 bases match TRBD1. Per the germline V gene, CDR1 is LGHNA and CDR2 is YSLEER. Trimming removed 1 base from V and 4 bases from J; junction bases left unmatched: 5. This CDR3 comprises 16 residues. This CDR3 is CASSQGTGYDNEKLFF. DNA for the CDR3: TGCGCCAGCAGCCAAGGGACAGGGTACGATAATGAAAAACTGTTTTTT.

The chain carries TRBV4-3 and TRBJ1-5; 7 bases fit TRBD1. The J call may be in error: the DNA end matches TRBJ2-3 better. The CDR3 totals 15 residues. The germline gives CDR1 LGHNA, CDR2 YSLEER. Here the CDR3 reads CASSHLGQVYQPQYF. The CDR3 nucleotides read TGCGCCAGCAGCCACCTTGGACAGGTTTATCAGCCCCAGTATTTT.